This T cell receptor beta chain was recovered during a study of blood T cell repertoires in COVID-19. Across the study: Whether acute or convalescent, the COVID-19 samples came from the United States, Italy and Spain.

The germline V and J ends were trimmed by 4 bases and 3 bases, with 13 bases remaining between them. The CDR3 extends over 14 amino acids. Germline V gives CDR1 SGHNT, CDR2 YYREEE (reference sequence). This clone was detected many times. Original data processing: Estimation of nucleated cell counts was performed using reference gene primer amplification. Libraries were prepared by immunoSEQ multiplex PCR; TCRdb keeps only in-frame clonotypes and omits some of them. D and trimming were read from the DNA, whereas the V and J calls and clone size are those reported in that table. The sample consists of some 260,000 clones, about 68% of them appearing once.

Sequenced: peripheral blood. The chain is built from TRBV5-4 and TRBJ1-2, with D possibly being TRBD1 (6 bases). The TCR comes from an elderly woman with acute or convalescent COVID-19. The CDR3 region has the DNA TGTGCCAGCAGCCTGTGGGGGGGCGACTATGGCTACACCTTC. It codes for CASSLWGGDYGYTF.